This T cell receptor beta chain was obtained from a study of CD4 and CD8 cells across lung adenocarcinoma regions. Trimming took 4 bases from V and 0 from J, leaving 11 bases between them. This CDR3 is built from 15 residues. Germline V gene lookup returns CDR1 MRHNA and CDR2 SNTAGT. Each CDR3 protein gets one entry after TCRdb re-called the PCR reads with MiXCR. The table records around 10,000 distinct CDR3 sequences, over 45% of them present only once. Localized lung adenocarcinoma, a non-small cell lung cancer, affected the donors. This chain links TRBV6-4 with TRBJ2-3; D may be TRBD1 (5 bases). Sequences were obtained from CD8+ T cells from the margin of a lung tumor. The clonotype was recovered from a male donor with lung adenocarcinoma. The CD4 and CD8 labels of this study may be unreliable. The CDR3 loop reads CASSALRASTDTQYF. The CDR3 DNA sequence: TGTGCCAGCAGTGCTCTCAGGGCTAGCACAGATACGCAGTATTTT.